Given below is one TCR beta chain in context. Its antigen is still unknown. The data are from a study of identical twins. Study results and limitations: Recombination models fit unrelated individuals' TCR alpha sharing but underestimated twins'.

Germline assignment: CDR1 SGHVS and CDR2 FQNEAQ. V lost 5 bases to trimming and J lost 6 bases, with 16 bases between them. This CDR3 has 15 amino acids. TCRdb passed the 5' RACE reads through MiXCR, listing each CDR3 protein once. Counted here are 690,000 or so distinct CDR3 sequences, around 6% occurring once; the ten biggest clones make up 1.5% to 2%. This receptor was taken from a man younger than 35 in good health. The sample was naive T cells sorted from blood. The chain couples TRBV7-8 to TRBJ2-2, with D perhaps assigned TRBD1 or TRBD2 (6 bases each). This chain's CDR3 is CASSPLGGPAGELFF. DNA of the CDR3: TGTGCCAGCAGCCCCCTGGGGGGCCCCGCCGGGGAGCTGTTTTTT.